Reported below is one T cell receptor beta chain. The data belong to a study of blood T cell repertoires in COVID-19. Across the whole study: The United States, Italy and Spain provided the acute and convalescent COVID-19 samples. PBMCs, B-cell-depleted T cells, or T cells provided the cDNA or gDNA that made up the material.

Authors' methods: Estimated nucleated cell counts came from reference gene primer amplification. The data were produced by immunoSEQ multiplex PCR, yet TCRdb's version contains in-frame clones alone and is incomplete. That table furnishes V, J and clone size, whereas the DNA furnished D and trimming. The sample includes about 180,000 clones, about 87% of them seen just once. This CDR3 is 15 amino acids long. Deletions cut 2 bases from V and 5 bases from J, with 11 bases between. Germline loops: CDR1 SGHRS, CDR2 YFSETQ. V gene TRBV5-1 combines with J gene TRBJ1-6, with D possibly TRBD1 on 6 matching bases. Source material: peripheral blood. This clonotype originated in a man aged 40-50 years with active or convalescent COVID-19. The CDR3 here is CASSLTRTDNSPLHF. The CDR3 DNA reads as TGCGCCAGCAGCTTAACCAGGACAGATAATTCACCCCTCCACTTT. Complete variable domain (other parts from reference TRBV5-1 and TRBJ1-6): KAGVTQTPRYLIKTRGQQVTLSCSPISGHRSVSWYQQTPGQGLQFLFEYFSETQRNKGNFPGRFSGRQFSNSRSEMNVSTLELGDSALYLCASSLTRTDNSPLHFGNGTRLTVT.